This T cell receptor beta chain originates from a study of blood T cell repertoires in COVID-19. Study as a whole: Sites across the United States, Italy and Spain contributed samples from acute and convalescent COVID-19. Nucleic acid was either cDNA or gDNA, and it came from T cells, B-cell-depleted T cells, or PBMCs.

In germline, CDR1 is SGDLS, CDR2 YYNGEE. The ends were cut back, 7 bases at V and 9 bases at J, with 14 bases in the middle. The CDR3 loop spans 13 amino acids. Authors' processing steps: Reference gene primer amplification gave estimated nucleated cell counts. The repertoire was sequenced with immunoSEQ multiplex PCR; TCRdb's copy has only in-frame clones and lacks some. D and trimming were read from the DNA, whereas the V and J calls and clone size are those reported in that table. The data hold approximately 280,000 clones, with over 75% observed a single time. The sequencing sample was made of peripheral blood. The clonotype comes from a woman between 55 and 75 years old with acute or convalescent COVID-19. The chain combines TRBV9 with TRBJ1-6; perhaps TRBD1 as D (5 bases). As DNA, the CDR3 is TGTGCCAGCTGCCGGGGGGAGGGTTCACCCCTCCACTTT. The encoded protein is CASCRGEGSPLHF.